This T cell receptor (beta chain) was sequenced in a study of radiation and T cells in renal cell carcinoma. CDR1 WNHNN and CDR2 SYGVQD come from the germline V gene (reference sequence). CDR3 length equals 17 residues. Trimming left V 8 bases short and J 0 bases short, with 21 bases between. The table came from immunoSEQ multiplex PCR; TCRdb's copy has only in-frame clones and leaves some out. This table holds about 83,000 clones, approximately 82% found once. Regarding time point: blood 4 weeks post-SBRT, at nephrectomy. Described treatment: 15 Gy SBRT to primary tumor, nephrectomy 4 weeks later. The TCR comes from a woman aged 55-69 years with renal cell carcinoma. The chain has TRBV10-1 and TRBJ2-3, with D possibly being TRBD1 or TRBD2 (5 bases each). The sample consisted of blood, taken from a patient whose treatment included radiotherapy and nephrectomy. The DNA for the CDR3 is TGCGCCAGCGCCCCCTCCGGGACCGTTTTTAGCACAGATACGCAGTATTTT. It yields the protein CASAPSGTVFSTDTQYF.